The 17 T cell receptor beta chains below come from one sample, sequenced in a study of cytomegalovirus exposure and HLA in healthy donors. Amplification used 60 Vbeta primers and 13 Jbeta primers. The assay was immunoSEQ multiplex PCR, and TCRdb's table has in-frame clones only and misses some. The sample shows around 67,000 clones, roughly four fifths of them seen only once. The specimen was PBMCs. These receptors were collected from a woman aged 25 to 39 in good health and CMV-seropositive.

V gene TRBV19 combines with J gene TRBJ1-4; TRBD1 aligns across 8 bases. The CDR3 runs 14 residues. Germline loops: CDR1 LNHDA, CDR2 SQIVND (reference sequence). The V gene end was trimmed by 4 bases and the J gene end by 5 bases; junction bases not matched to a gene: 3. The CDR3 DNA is TGTGCCAGTAGTAGGGACAGGAGGAATGAAAAACTGTTTTTT. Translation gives CASSRDRRNEKLFF.

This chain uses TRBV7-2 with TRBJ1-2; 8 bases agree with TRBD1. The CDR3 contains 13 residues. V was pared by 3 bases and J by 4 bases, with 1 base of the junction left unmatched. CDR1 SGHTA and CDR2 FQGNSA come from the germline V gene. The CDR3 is CASSFTGGYGYTF. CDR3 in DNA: TGTGCCAGCAGCTTTACAGGGGGCTATGGCTACACCTTC.

The CDR3 DNA sequence: TGTGCCAGCAGCTTAGAGGGGTTCGCGAAGAAACTGTTTTTT. Encoded protein: CASSLEGFAKKLFF. The chain joins TRBV7-8 to TRBJ1-4, with D perhaps matching TRBD1 (5 bases). There are 14 residues in the CDR3. The V end was cut by 1 base, the J end by 11 bases, with 14 bases between. Germline assignment: CDR1 SGHVS and CDR2 FQNEAQ.

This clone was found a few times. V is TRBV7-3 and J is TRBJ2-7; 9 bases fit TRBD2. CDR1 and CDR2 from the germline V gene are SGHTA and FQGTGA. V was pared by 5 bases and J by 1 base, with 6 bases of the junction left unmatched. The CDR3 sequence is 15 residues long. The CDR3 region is CASSLTSGRSYEQYF. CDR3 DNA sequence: TGTGCCAGCAGCCTCACAAGCGGGAGGTCCTACGAGCAGTACTTC.

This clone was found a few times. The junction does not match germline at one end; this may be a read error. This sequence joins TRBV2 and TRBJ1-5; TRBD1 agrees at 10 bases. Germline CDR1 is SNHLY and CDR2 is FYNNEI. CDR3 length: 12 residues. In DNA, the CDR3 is TGTGCCAGCAGCCCGGGACAGGGGAAGTATTATTTT. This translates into CASSPGQGKYYF.

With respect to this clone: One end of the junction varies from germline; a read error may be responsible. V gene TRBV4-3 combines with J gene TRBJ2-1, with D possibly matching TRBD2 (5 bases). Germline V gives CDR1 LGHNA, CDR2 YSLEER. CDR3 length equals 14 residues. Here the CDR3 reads CASSQERAYNGQFF. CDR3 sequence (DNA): TGCGCCAGCAGCCAAGAGAGGGCCTACAATGGGCAGTTCTTC.

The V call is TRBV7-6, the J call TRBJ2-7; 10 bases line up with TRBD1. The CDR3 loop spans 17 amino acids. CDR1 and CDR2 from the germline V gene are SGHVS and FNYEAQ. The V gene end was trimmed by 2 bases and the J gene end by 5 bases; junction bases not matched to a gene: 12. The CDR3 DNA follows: TGTGCCAGCAGCTTAAGGGATACCGGGACAGGGGTCCACGAGCAGTACTTC. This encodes CASSLRDTGTGVHEQYF.

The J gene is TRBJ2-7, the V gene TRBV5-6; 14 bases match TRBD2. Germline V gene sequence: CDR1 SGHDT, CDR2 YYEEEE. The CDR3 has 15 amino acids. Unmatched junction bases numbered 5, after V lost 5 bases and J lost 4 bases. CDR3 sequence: CASSPRTSGRYEQYF. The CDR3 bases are TGTGCCAGCAGTCCTCGGACTAGCGGGAGGTACGAGCAGTACTTC.

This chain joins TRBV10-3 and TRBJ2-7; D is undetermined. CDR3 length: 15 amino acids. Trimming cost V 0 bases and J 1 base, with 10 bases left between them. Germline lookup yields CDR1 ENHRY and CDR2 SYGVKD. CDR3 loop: CAISESETASYEQYF. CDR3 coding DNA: TGTGCCATCAGTGAGTCGGAAACAGCTTCCTACGAGCAGTACTTC.

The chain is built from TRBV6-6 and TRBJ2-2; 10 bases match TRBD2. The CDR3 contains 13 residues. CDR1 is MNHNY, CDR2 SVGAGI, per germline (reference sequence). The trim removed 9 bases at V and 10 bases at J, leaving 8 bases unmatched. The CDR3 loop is CASLLAGREELFF. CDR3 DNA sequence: TGTGCCAGTCTACTAGCGGGAAGGGAGGAGCTGTTTTTT.

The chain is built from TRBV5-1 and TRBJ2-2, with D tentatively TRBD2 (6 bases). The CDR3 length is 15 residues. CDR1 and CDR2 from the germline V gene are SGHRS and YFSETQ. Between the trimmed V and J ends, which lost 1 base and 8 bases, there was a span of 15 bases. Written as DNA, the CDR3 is TGCGCCAGCAGCTTGTTAACCGGCGGGACTGGGGAGCTGTTTTTT. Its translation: CASSLLTGGTGELFF.

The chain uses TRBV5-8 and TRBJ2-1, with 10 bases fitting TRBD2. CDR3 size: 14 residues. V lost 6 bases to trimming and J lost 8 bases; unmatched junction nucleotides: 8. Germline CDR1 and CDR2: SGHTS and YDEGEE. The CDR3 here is CASNHLAGVDEQFF. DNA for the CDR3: TGTGCCAGCAATCACCTAGCGGGAGTAGATGAGCAGTTCTTC. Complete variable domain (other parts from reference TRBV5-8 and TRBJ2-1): EAGVTQSPTHLIKTRGQQATLRCSPISGHTSVYWYQQALGLGLQFLLWYDEGEERNRGNFPPRFSGRQFPNYSSELNVNALELEDSALYLCASNHLAGVDEQFFGPGTRLTVL.

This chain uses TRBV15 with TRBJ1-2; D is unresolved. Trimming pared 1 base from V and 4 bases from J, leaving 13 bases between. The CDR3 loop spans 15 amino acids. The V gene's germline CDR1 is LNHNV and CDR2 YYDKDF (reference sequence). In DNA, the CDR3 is TGTGCCACCAGCAGAGTTGAAAAACATCTCTATGGCTACACCTTC. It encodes CATSRVEKHLYGYTF.

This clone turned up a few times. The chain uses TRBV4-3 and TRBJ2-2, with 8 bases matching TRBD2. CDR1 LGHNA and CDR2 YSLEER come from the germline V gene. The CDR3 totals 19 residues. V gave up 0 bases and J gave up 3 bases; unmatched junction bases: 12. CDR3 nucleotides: TGCGCCAGCAGCCAAGATCTATTGAGCGGGAGCGGTGACACCGGGGAGCTGTTTTTT. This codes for CASSQDLLSGSGDTGELFF.

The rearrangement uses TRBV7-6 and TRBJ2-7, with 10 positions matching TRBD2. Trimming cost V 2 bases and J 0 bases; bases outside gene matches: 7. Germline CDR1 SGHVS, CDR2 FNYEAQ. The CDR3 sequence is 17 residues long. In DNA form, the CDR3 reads TGTGCCAGCAGCTTAACAGCGGGAGGGCTTATCTCCTACGAGCAGTACTTC. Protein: CASSLTAGGLISYEQYF.

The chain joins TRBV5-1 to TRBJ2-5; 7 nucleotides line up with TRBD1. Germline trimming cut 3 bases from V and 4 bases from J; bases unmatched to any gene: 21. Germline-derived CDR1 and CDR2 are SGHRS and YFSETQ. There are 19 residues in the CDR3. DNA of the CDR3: TGCGCCAGCAGCTCCCGGGGCCTCACCACACCGGGACAGATAGAGACCCAGTACTTC. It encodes CASSSRGLTTPGQIETQYF.

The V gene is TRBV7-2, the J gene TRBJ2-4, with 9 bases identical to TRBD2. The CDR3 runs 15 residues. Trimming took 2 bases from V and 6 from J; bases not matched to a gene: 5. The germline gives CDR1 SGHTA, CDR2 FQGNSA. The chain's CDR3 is CASSLLAGAGNIQYF. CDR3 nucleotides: TGTGCCAGCAGCTTATTAGCGGGAGCAGGAAACATTCAGTACTTC.